This record looks at one TCR beta chain sequence and its context. It was cDNA, reverse transcribed from extracted RNA, that served as the sequencing template. The table came from immunoSEQ multiplex PCR; TCRdb's copy has only in-frame clones and leaves some out. Counted here are 55,000 to 65,000 clones, about 40% occurring once; the ten biggest clones make up just over 50%. The V segment lost 6 bases and the J segment 2 bases; nucleotides outside the gene matches: 2. The germline gives CDR1 SEHNR, CDR2 FQNEAQ (reference sequence). This CDR3 spans 13 amino acids. These data are taken from a study of CD8+ T cells in alopecia areata. T lymphocytes (CD4+ and CD8+) were sorted from PBMCs.

This clonotype originated in a human donor with alopecia areata. Input material: NKG2D-low CD8+ T cells sorted from blood. The V and J genes are TRBV7-9 and TRBJ1-2; 8 bases line up with TRBD1. The CDR3 sequence is CASRRTGNYGYTF. CDR3 nucleotide sequence: TGTGCCAGCAGGAGGACAGGGAACTATGGCTACACCTTC.